Following are 5 T cell receptor beta chains from one sample sequenced in a study of T cells in women clearing cervical HPV infection. Method: immunoSEQ multiplex PCR; TCRdb's copy keeps in-frame clones and lacks some. The clone table shows about 9,200 clones, with the ten largest holding approximately 8%. The sample consisted of blood buffy coat. The receptor source for this set is a woman between 18 and 70 years old with a cervical HPV16 infection that either progressed to CIN3+ or cleared (not recorded which).

Regarding this clone: Read data end 3 residues before the CDR3 end; the end is taken from the germline J gene. The V and J genes are TRBV5-6 and TRBJ1-2; D is possibly TRBD1 (6 bases). The germline gives CDR1 SGHDT, CDR2 YYEEEE. The CDR3 contains 14 residues. The CDR3 region is CASSLRDRYYDYTF. The DNA read from the CDR3 is TGTGCCAGCAGCTTGAGAGACAGGTACTACGAC.

Comment on this clone: The read gets to within 3 residues of the CDR3 end, and the germline J gene fills in the rest. This chain uses TRBV20-1 with TRBJ2-3; 15 positions match TRBD2. This CDR3 spans 14 amino acids. Germline loops: CDR1 DFQATT, CDR2 SNEGSKA (reference sequence). CDR3 amino acids: CSARTSGRGETQYF. CDR3 DNA, as far as it was read: TGCAGTGCAAGGACTAGCGGGAGGGGAGAGACG.

The DNA read from the CDR3 is TGCAGTGCTAGAGAGGGACTAGCCAAAAACATT. Translating it yields CSAREGLAKNI. The CDR3 in full is CSAREGLAKNIQYF. The chain couples TRBV20-1 to TRBJ2-4; weak D call: TRBD2 (6 bases). Coverage ceases 3 residues before the CDR3 finishes, and the germline J gene fills in the end. The length of the CDR3 is 14 residues. CDR1 and CDR2 (germline): DFQATT, SNEGSKA (reference sequence). The germline V and J ends were trimmed by 0 bases and 0 bases, with 6 bases remaining between them.

Concerning this clone itself: With the read ending 3 residues before the CDR3 end, the germline J gene is used to fill in that end. V is TRBV7-3 and J is TRBJ1-4; TRBD1 agrees at 7 bases. V shed 1 base, J shed 0 bases, and the junction held 14 bases outside the gene matches. The CDR3 is 20 residues long. The germline V gene encodes CDR1 SGHTA and CDR2 FQGTGA. The covered CDR3 bases are TGTGCCAGCAGCTTAATGGAAGGGTTGGGACAGTTTGCAACTAATGAAAAA. Amino acids: CASSLMEGLGQFATNEK. The entire CDR3 protein reads CASSLMEGLGQFATNEKLFF.

With regard to this clone: The read ends 3 residues shy of where the CDR3 ends; the end is completed using the germline J gene. The chain links TRBV7-9 to TRBJ2-3; 10 nucleotides line up with TRBD1. Germline-derived CDR1 and CDR2 are SEHNR and FQNEAQ (reference sequence). Trimming at V came to 5 bases and at J to 4 bases, leaving 3 bases not matched to a gene. This CDR3 comprises 14 residues. The sequenced part of the CDR3 DNA is TGTGCCAGCAGCACCGGGACAGGGGCAGATACG. Translated: CASSTGTGADT. The whole CDR3 protein is CASSTGTGADTQYF.